The clone carrying this T cell receptor beta chain was recorded at least ten times. V dropped 6 bases and J dropped 11 bases, with 19 bases sitting between them. This CDR3 has 12 amino acids. Per the germline V gene, CDR1 is DFQATT and CDR2 is SNEGSKA (reference sequence). Researchers prepared the TCRbeta library using unique molecular identifiers, the study reports. TCRdb redid the calling of the PCR reads with MiXCR, one entry per CDR3 protein. This sample has around 87,000 distinct CDR3 sequences, with approximately 9.2% found just once. This record belongs to a study of T-cell reconstitution after alpha-beta-depleted transplantation in children.

The sequences come from PBMCs from the stem cell graft donor, collected from the stem cell graft. This clonotype was obtained from a human donor who donated a stem cell graft to a child with congenital amegakaryocytic thrombocytopenia. This rearrangement joins TRBV20-1 to TRBJ1-1; no clear D. The CDR3 spells CSAELGSRGAFF. CDR3 DNA sequence: TGCAGTGCCGAATTAGGGTCCCGAGGGGCTTTCTTT.